These 23 T cell receptor beta chains were sequenced from one sample in a study of PD-1 blockade in classical Hodgkin lymphoma. Only in-frame clones appear in the TCRdb table, and some are missing; sequencing was by immunoSEQ multiplex PCR. The sample has about 110,000 clones; 89% are singletons. Every patient relapsed after autologous stem cell transplantation, and brentuximab vedotin exposure varied. Sequencing used peripheral blood mononuclear cells (PBMCs), obtained before the second cycle of nivolumab. The receptors were gathered from a human donor with classical Hodgkin lymphoma.

The chain recombines TRBV29-1 with TRBJ2-3; maybe TRBD2 (6 bases). V lost 5 bases and J lost 4, with 13 bases in between. The CDR3 loop spans 13 amino acids. Germline V gives CDR1 SQVTM, CDR2 ANQGSEA. CDR3 DNA: TGCAGCGTTTATCCGGGAGTTGCAGATACGCAGTATTTT. Its protein is CSVYPGVADTQYF.

Only one count was recorded for this clone. The chain links TRBV29-1 to TRBJ1-2; D is perhaps TRBD1 (5 bases). V gave up 7 bases and J gave up 4 bases, with 19 bases separating them. The CDR3 runs to 14 residues. The germline CDR1 and CDR2 sequences are SQVTM and ANQGSEA. Here the CDR3 DNA reads TGCAGCGCCCTCGATGACAGAGCGTTCTATGGCTACACCTTC. This sequence encodes CSALDDRAFYGYTF.

V usage is TRBV6-5 and J usage is TRBJ1-3; TRBD1 aligns across 7 bases. Losses at the gene ends were 5 bases for V and 2 bases for J; bases not matched to a gene: 6. Looked up from germline, CDR1 is MNHEY and CDR2 is SVGAGI. This CDR3 has 15 amino acids. The CDR3 sequence is CASSNRDRAGNTIYF. For the CDR3, the DNA is TGTGCCAGCAGTAACAGGGACAGAGCTGGAAACACCATATATTTT.

The chain links TRBV27 to TRBJ2-7; weak D call: TRBD1 (8 bases). Trimming shortened V by 3 bases and J by 2 bases, and 23 bases separated the two germline ends. The CDR3 runs 18 residues. CDR1 is MNHEY, CDR2 SMNVEV, per germline (reference sequence). For the CDR3, the DNA is TGTGCCAGCAGTTTGCCGACTCAGGGGGCGGGAGATCCCTACGAGCAGTACTTC. It yields the protein CASSLPTQGAGDPYEQYF.

CDR3 sequence reads: CAWSVLGTDEQYF. Written as DNA, the CDR3 is TGTGCCTGGAGTGTACTTGGGACGGACGAGCAGTACTTC. This sequence joins TRBV30 and TRBJ2-7; tentatively, D is TRBD1 or TRBD2 (5 bases each). V was clipped by 0 bases and J by 5 bases, with 11 bases between them. This CDR3 is built from 13 residues. In germline, CDR1 is GTSNPN, CDR2 SVGIG (reference sequence).

As for this clone: The sample holds other DNA sequences that translate to the same CDR3. CDR3 bases: TGTGCCTGGAGTGTACTTGTCCCGGGAGGTGGTCAACCCCAGCATTTT. Its protein product is CAWSVLVPGGGQPQHF. This chain uses TRBV30 with TRBJ1-5, with D uncertain. Per germline, CDR1 GTSNPN and CDR2 SVGIG (reference sequence). The CDR3 is made up of 16 amino acids. Trimming took 0 bases from V and 10 from J, leaving 22 bases between them.

This chain joins TRBV21-1 and TRBJ1-2. TRBV21-1 has pseudogene status. This CDR3 comprises 15 residues. The CDR3 DNA reads as TGTGCCAGCAGCAACGGCCAGGGGAGGAACTATGGCTACACCTTC. It translates to CASSNGQGRNYGYTF.

V gene TRBV7-9 combines with J gene TRBJ1-1; TRBD1 might be the D (6 bases). CDR1 and CDR2 from the germline V gene are SEHNR and FQNEAQ (reference sequence). CDR3 length: 15 amino acids. V lost 1 base to trimming and J lost 0 bases, with 9 bases between them. For the CDR3, the DNA is TGTGCCAGCAGCTTAGGGAACAGGGTGAACACTGAAGCTTTCTTT. This translates into CASSLGNRVNTEAFF.

The chain's CDR3 is CASSPPPGSGANVLTF. The CDR3 nucleotides are TGTGCCAGCAGTCCCCCCCCGGGGTCTGGGGCCAACGTCCTGACTTTC. The J gene is TRBJ2-6, the V gene TRBV28; a weak D match, TRBD2 (5 bases). The CDR3 is 16 residues long. CDR1 is MDHEN and CDR2 is SYDVKM in the germline V gene. The V gene lost 5 bases and the J gene lost 1 base, with 12 bases spanning the gap.

The genes are TRBV11-2 and TRBJ2-5, with TRBD1 identical over 9 bases. Losses at the gene ends were 6 bases for V and 3 bases for J; bases not matched to a gene: 8. The CDR3 contains 15 residues. Germline values: CDR1 SGHAT, CDR2 FQNNGV. CDR3 sequence: CASSHTGGFKETQYF. The CDR3 region has the DNA TGTGCCAGCAGTCATACAGGGGGCTTTAAAGAGACCCAGTACTTC. Filled out from reference TRBV11-2 and TRBJ2-5, the complete variable domain reads EAGVAQSPRYKIIEKRQSVAFWCNPISGHATLYWYQQILGQGPKLLIQFQNNGVVDDSQLPKDRFSAERLKGVDSTLKIQPAKLEDSAVYLCASSHTGGFKETQYFGPGTRLLVL.

This chain joins TRBV11-3 and TRBJ2-3; the match to TRBD2 covers 7 bases. The J segment lost 5 bases and the V segment lost 5 bases, leaving 4 bases of the junction unmatched. The CDR3 length is 13 residues. CDR1 is SGHNT, CDR2 YENEEA, per germline. The CDR3 loop is CASSPGTIDTQYF. CDR3 nucleotides: TGTGCCAGCAGCCCCGGGACTATAGATACGCAGTATTTT.

CDR3 residues: CASSSDRLVSAHEQFF. CDR3 bases: TGTGCCAGCAGCTCAGATCGGCTAGTAAGTGCCCATGAGCAGTTCTTC. The V call is TRBV11-1, the J call TRBJ2-1; D gene uncertain. The CDR3 contains 16 residues. V lost 4 bases, J lost 8 bases, and 21 bases lay in between. Germline CDR1 SGHAT, CDR2 FQDESV (reference sequence).

The CDR3 sequence is CASSESGSTQPQHF. CDR3 in DNA: TGCGCCAGCAGTGAGTCGGGCTCGACCCAGCCCCAGCATTTT. This chain uses TRBV10-2 with TRBJ1-5; no clear D. This CDR3 has 14 amino acids. Germline V gives CDR1 WSHSY, CDR2 SAAADI. Trimming took off 0 bases at V and 7 bases at J, with 10 bases between the two ends.

The gene calls are TRBV2 and TRBJ2-2; D may match TRBD1 or TRBD2 (5 bases each). Germline loops: CDR1 SNHLY, CDR2 FYNNEI. The CDR3 runs 15 residues. V was trimmed by 6 bases and J by 5 bases, leaving 16 bases between them. The CDR3 here is CASSLKPGPTGELFF. The CDR3 bases are TGTGCCAGCAGCCTGAAACCGGGACCTACCGGGGAGCTGTTTTTT.

V is TRBV10-1 and J is TRBJ1-5, with TRBD1 as a possible D gene (5 bases). Trimming removed 2 bases from V and 5 bases from J, with 10 bases in between. The CDR3 contains 14 residues. Germline CDR1 and CDR2: WNHNN and SYGVQD (reference sequence). The CDR3 sequence: CASSEAGMDQPQHF. CDR3 sequence (DNA): TGCGCCAGCAGTGAGGCAGGGATGGATCAGCCCCAGCATTTT.

The chain is built from TRBV25-1 and TRBJ1-1; tentative D call: TRBD1 (5 bases). The CDR3 loop spans 17 amino acids. Per the germline V gene, CDR1 is MGHDK and CDR2 is SYGVNS. Trimming took off 1 base at V and 1 base at J, with 16 bases between the two ends. Here the CDR3 DNA reads TGTGCCAGCAGTGAATTAGCTTTGACAGCCCCGAACACTGAAGCTTTCTTT. Translation gives CASSELALTAPNTEAFF.

This sequence joins TRBV28 and TRBJ1-2; D ambiguous. The CDR3 has 13 residues. Trimming removed 7 bases from V and 5 bases from J, with 14 bases in between. Germline V gives CDR1 MDHEN, CDR2 SYDVKM. The CDR3 spells CASNGQVGYGYTF. CDR3 nucleotide sequence: TGTGCCAGCAACGGGCAGGTGGGATATGGCTACACCTTC.

This clone was counted a single time. The V and J genes are TRBV30 and TRBJ2-7; 11 bases fit TRBD2. The J segment lost 1 base and the V segment lost 4 bases, leaving 3 bases of the junction unmatched. From germline, CDR1 is GTSNPN and CDR2 SVGIG (reference sequence). CDR3 length: 14 residues. The CDR3 is CAWNRLAGSYEQYF. Written as DNA, the CDR3 is TGTGCCTGGAACAGACTAGCGGGGTCCTACGAGCAGTACTTC.

This sequence joins TRBV6-1 and TRBJ2-2; no clear D gene. V was clipped by 3 bases and J by 8 bases, with 10 bases between them. Germline loops: CDR1 MNHNS, CDR2 SASEGT. The CDR3 contains 13 residues. The CDR3 DNA sequence: TGTGCCAGCAGTGATGGAGTTGTGGGGGAGCTGTTTTTT. As protein: CASSDGVVGELFF.

The genes are TRBV14 and TRBJ1-3, with D possibly being TRBD1 (6 bases). Trimming shortened V by 1 base and J by 1 base, and 23 bases separated the two germline ends. Germline CDR1 is SGHDN and CDR2 is FVKESK. The CDR3 is 20 amino acids. CDR3 loop: CASSQVITRTGTMSGNTIYF. In DNA, the CDR3 is TGTGCCAGCAGCCAAGTAATAACGAGAACCGGGACAATGTCTGGAAACACCATATATTTT.

The V call is TRBV6-1, the J call TRBJ2-3; 12 nucleotides align to TRBD2. The CDR3 is 15 residues long. After removal of 4 bases from V and 6 bases from J, the junction contained 5 bases not matched to a gene. Germline values: CDR1 MNHNS, CDR2 SASEGT. The DNA for the CDR3 is TGTGCCAGCAGTGTGCTAGCGGGAGGGCCCGATACGCAGTATTTT. This translates into CASSVLAGGPDTQYF.

Remarks on this clone: Additional DNA sequences in this sample encode the identical CDR3. The rearrangement links TRBV7-8 to TRBJ1-5; a possible D gene is TRBD1 (5 bases). The CDR3 loop spans 13 amino acids. Germline assignment: CDR1 SGHVS and CDR2 FQNEAQ. The ends were cut back, 5 bases at V and 7 bases at J, with 12 bases in the middle. This CDR3 is CASSPEGSQPQHF. CDR3 DNA: TGTGCCAGCAGCCCTGAGGGGAGCCAGCCCCAGCATTTT.

The CDR3: CASSLFLPGSGRASNEQFF. In DNA, the CDR3 is TGTGCCAGTAGCCTATTCCTCCCGGGTAGCGGGAGGGCCAGCAATGAGCAGTTCTTC. The genes are TRBV19 and TRBJ2-1, with 11 bases fitting TRBD2. V lost 6 bases and J lost 6; bases outside the gene matches: 19. Germline CDR1 LNHDA, CDR2 SQIVND (reference sequence). The length of the CDR3 is 19 residues. The variable domain in full, with the rest retrieved from reference TRBV19 and TRBJ2-1, is DGGITQSPKYLFRKEGQNVTLSCEQNLNHDAMYWYRQDPGQGLRLIYYSQIVNDFQKGDIAEGYSVSREKKESFPLTVTSAQKNPTAFYLCASSLFLPGSGRASNEQFFGPGTRLTVL.